Listed below are T cell receptor beta chains from one sample, sequenced in a study of cytomegalovirus exposure and HLA in healthy donors. This table comes from immunoSEQ multiplex PCR, and its TCRdb copy is limited to in-frame clones, with some not included. The table has some 140,000 clones, roughly 76% seen once. Sequencing input: PBMCs. These receptors originate from a woman aged 40 to 50 in good health and CMV-seronegative. Both conserved end residues are part of each CDR3. The D gene is left open where the match is weak. The size entry is marked missing in some rows and otherwise reads once, few, many or a size class.

TRBJ1-1,TRBD1,TRBV10-3,.,CAISGGQGAAQLEAFF,TGTGCCATCAGTGGGGGACAGGGGGCGGCCCAACTTGAAGCTTTCTTT
TRBJ2-2,.,TRBV7-7,.,CASSPSLGSSNTGELFF,TGTGCTAGCAGCCCTAGCCTGGGCAGCTCGAACACCGGGGAGCTGTTTTTT
TRBJ2-6,TRBD1,TRBV4-1,.,CASSQVGQVGSGANVLTF,TGCGCCAGCAGCCAAGTGGGACAGGTAGGCTCTGGGGCCAACGTCCTGACTTTC
TRBJ1-4,.,TRBV7-6,.,CASSLVAAGASNEKLFF,TGTGCCAGCAGCTTAGTTGCGGCAGGGGCTTCTAATGAAAAACTGTTTTTT
TRBJ1-5,TRBD1,TRBV6-6,.,CAGSYSGGGQPQHF,TGTGCCGGCAGTTACTCAGGGGGGGGTCAGCCCCAGCATTTT
TRBJ2-2,TRBD1,TRBV5-6,few,CASSPGQSGELFF,TGTGCCAGCAGCCCGGGACAGTCCGGGGAGCTGTTTTTT
TRBJ2-2,.,TRBV2,.,CASSELGQGELFF,TGTGCCAGCAGTGAATTGGGGCAGGGGGAGCTGTTTTTT
TRBJ2-6,.,TRBV2,.,CASRRSPGANVLTF,TGTGCCAGCAGAAGGAGCCCTGGGGCCAACGTCCTGACTTTC
TRBJ1-5,.,TRBV21-1,.,CASTLPDRGNQPQHF,TGTGCCAGCACCCTTCCCGACAGGGGAAATCAGCCCCAGCATTTT
TRBJ2-1,TRBD2,TRBV27,.,CASTLSGGAFNEQFF,TGTGCCAGCACGTTAAGCGGGGGGGCATTCAATGAGCAGTTCTTC
TRBJ1-1,.,TRBV19,.,CASSSFRTLNTEAFF,TGTGCCAGTAGTTCTTTCCGGACACTTAACACTGAAGCTTTCTTT
TRBJ2-2,TRBD1,TRBV5-1,.,CASSLDPRGTGGTGELFF,TGCGCCAGCAGCTTGGATCCCAGAGGGACAGGGGGAACCGGGGAGCTGTTTTTT
TRBJ1-1,.,TRBV18,.,CASSPQGRGRSTEAFF,TGTGCCAGCTCACCTCAGGGCAGGGGCAGGAGCACTGAAGCTTTCTTT
TRBJ1-1,.,TRBV19,.,CASRGTKGGPNTEAFF,TGTGCCAGTAGAGGGACTAAAGGAGGCCCGAACACTGAAGCTTTCTTT
TRBJ1-1,.,TRBV29-1,.,CSRVGASGTEAFF,TGCAGCCGAGTGGGGGCTTCGGGCACTGAAGCTTTCTTT
TRBJ1-5,.,TRBV28,.,CASSSPGGGSNQPQHF,TGTGCCAGCAGCAGCCCTGGAGGAGGCAGCAATCAGCCCCAGCATTTT
TRBJ1-4,.,TRBV5-1,.,CASSRLGGLEKLFF,TGCGCCAGCAGCCGGTTGGGGGGACTGGAAAAACTGTTTTTT
TRBJ1-1,.,TRBV2,few,CASSETMGGTEAFF,TGTGCCAGCAGCGAGACCATGGGGGGCACTGAAGCTTTCTTT
TRBJ1-2,TRBD1,TRBV4-1,.,CASSPGQGLNYGYTF,TGCGCCAGCAGCCCCGGACAGGGCTTGAACTATGGCTACACCTTC
TRBJ1-3,.,TRBV13,once,CASSLGGGEQVTGNTIYF,TGTGCCAGCAGCTTAGGCGGCGGGGAGCAAGTAACTGGAAACACCATATATTTT
TRBJ1-2,TRBD1,TRBV5-4,.,CASSFRDRGGYGYTF,TGTGCCAGCAGCTTCCGGGACAGGGGAGGCTATGGCTACACCTTC
TRBJ2-5,TRBD2,TRBV5-4,.,CASSDGGGQETQYF,TGTGCCAGCAGCGATGGGGGGGGCCAAGAGACCCAGTACTTC
TRBJ1-4,.,TRBV19,.,CASSDRTNEKLFF,TGTGCCAGTAGTGACAGAACTAATGAAAAACTGTTTTTT
TRBJ1-5,TRBD1,TRBV7-2,.,CASSPGQSLNQPQHF,TGTGCCAGCAGCCCGGGACAGTCCCTAAATCAGCCCCAGCATTTT
TRBJ2-7,.,TRBV10-2,.,CATITSGTEKAGYEQYF,TGCGCCACCATAACATCCGGGACAGAAAAAGCGGGCTACGAGCAGTACTTC